This record looks at one TCR beta chain sequence and its context. In the authors' methods: Nucleated cell counts were estimated from reference gene primer amplification. TCRdb's copy holds only in-frame clones and misses some; the assay was immunoSEQ multiplex PCR. That table furnishes V, J and clone size, whereas the DNA furnished D and trimming. This table has tens of thousands of clones, 80% to 90% appearing once. The source of the sample is a study of blood T cell repertoires in COVID-19. Study details: Whether acute or convalescent, the COVID-19 samples came from the United States, Italy and Spain. T cells, B-cell-depleted T cells, or PBMCs supplied cDNA or gDNA.

Trimming took off 2 bases at V and 5 bases at J, with 16 bases between the two ends. Germline V CDR1 and CDR2: MGHDK, SYGVNS. This CDR3 is 16 amino acids long. This TCR was sampled from a human donor in a cohort sampled during active COVID-19. The rearrangement joins TRBV25-1 to TRBJ2-1; a possible D gene is TRBD2 (7 bases). Sequencing was carried out using peripheral blood. CDR3 nucleotides: TGTGCCAGCAGTGAAGTAAAAGGGGGGGGTAACAATGAGCAGTTCTTC. This encodes CASSEVKGGGNNEQFF.